These 16 T cell receptor beta chains were all obtained from the same sample, sequenced in a study of T cell responses to AZD1222 COVID-19 vaccine. Sequencing was performed with immunoSEQ multiplex PCR; in TCRdb, only in-frame clones are kept and a portion is missing. Here the sample spans about 130,000 clones, approximately 91% being singletons. Sequenced material: peripheral blood, taken on day 0 of AZD1222 vaccination. Receptors were obtained from an adult in good health.

V and J are TRBV14 and TRBJ1-2, with TRBD1 as a possible D gene (6 bases). V lost 5 bases and J lost 3, with 22 bases in between. This CDR3 contains 17 residues. Germline-derived CDR1 and CDR2 are SGHDN and FVKESK. CDR3 DNA sequence: TGTGCCAGCAGCACCCGGGGCCAGGGGTATGGAGACTATGGCTACACCTTC. Translating gives CASSTRGQGYGDYGYTF.

The J gene is TRBJ2-2, the V gene TRBV9; no firm D call. Per the germline V gene, CDR1 is SGDLS and CDR2 is YYNGEE. Deletions cut 0 bases from V and 0 bases from J, with 6 bases between. This CDR3 has 15 amino acids. CDR3 bases: TGTGCCAGCAGCGTAGAACAGTCGAACACCGGGGAGCTGTTTTTT. Its protein is CASSVEQSNTGELFF.

The V call is TRBV14, the J call TRBJ1-1; D is possibly TRBD1 (5 bases). Germline V gene lookup returns CDR1 SGHDN and CDR2 FVKESK. The CDR3 length is 15 residues. Trimming removed 3 bases at V and 3 bases at J, with 14 bases between. The chain's CDR3 is CASSQRGRRYTEAFF. The DNA of the CDR3 is TGTGCCAGCAGCCAGAGGGGCAGGAGGTACACTGAAGCTTTCTTT.

This chain connects TRBV5-1 to TRBJ1-1; 8 bases map to TRBD1. Germline CDR1 reads SGHRS; CDR2 reads YFSETQ. CDR3 length: 13 amino acids. After removal of 4 bases from V and 5 bases from J, the junction contained 4 bases not matched to a gene. The CDR3 DNA follows: TGCGCCAGCAGCCGCCGGGACAGGACTGAAGCTTTCTTT. The encoded protein is CASSRRDRTEAFF.

This chain uses TRBV14 with TRBJ2-7, with D possibly matching TRBD2 (5 bases). Germline V gene lookup returns CDR1 SGHDN and CDR2 FVKESK. The V and J ends lost 0 bases and 0 bases respectively, with 18 bases between them. CDR3 size: 18 residues. DNA of the CDR3: TGTGCCAGCAGCCAAGACCTCAGAGGGCCGAGCAGCTCCTACGAGCAGTACTTC. This translates into CASSQDLRGPSSSYEQYF.

DNA for the CDR3: TGTGCCAGCAGTTCTAGGGGGGGCGGCGACTATGGCTACACCTTC. Translation: CASSSRGGGDYGYTF. The chain couples TRBV27 to TRBJ1-2, with a tentative D call TRBD1 (6 bases). V shed 4 bases and J shed 3 bases, with 15 bases lying between them. CDR1 and CDR2 from the germline V gene are MNHEY and SMNVEV (reference sequence). The CDR3 covers 15 residues.

The chain combines TRBV2 with TRBJ1-2, with TRBD1 identical over 7 bases. With 10 bases clipped from V and 4 bases from J, the junction kept 15 bases outside the gene matches. The CDR3 loop spans 15 amino acids. Germline V gene sequence: CDR1 SNHLY, CDR2 FYNNEI. The CDR3 nucleotides read TGTGCCACCGCTCAGGGGGGGTTGGATAGCTATGGCTACACCTTC. Protein sequence: CATAQGGLDSYGYTF.

This chain connects TRBV9 to TRBJ1-5; possible D gene TRBD1, 5 bases. The CDR3 totals 13 residues. The germline V and J ends were trimmed by 7 bases and 6 bases, with 14 bases remaining between them. CDR1 is SGDLS and CDR2 is YYNGEE in the germline V gene. The CDR3 sequence is CASVRGDGQPQHF. The CDR3 DNA is TGTGCCAGCGTACGAGGGGATGGTCAGCCCCAGCATTTT.

This clone was picked up a small number of times. The chain uses TRBV18 and TRBJ2-3, with D uncertain. The CDR3 contains 13 residues. Germline V gives CDR1 KGHSH, CDR2 LQKENI. V lost 8 bases, J lost 2 bases, and 11 bases lay in between. The CDR3 sequence: CASLVSVTDTQYF. CDR3 bases: TGTGCCAGCCTAGTGTCGGTCACAGATACGCAGTATTTT.

The CDR3 nucleotides are TGTGCCAGCAGCTTATCAGGGGGTTGGAGAATGGCTAATGAAAAACTGTTTTTT. Its protein is CASSLSGGWRMANEKLFF. The chain uses TRBV7-6 and TRBJ1-4; 7 bases align to TRBD1. With 2 bases clipped from V and 3 bases from J, the junction kept 12 bases outside the gene matches. CDR1 and CDR2 (germline): SGHVS, FNYEAQ. CDR3 length: 18 amino acids. The full variable domain, its missing parts supplied by reference TRBV7-6 and TRBJ1-4, is GAGVSQSPRYKVTKRGQDVALRCDPISGHVSLYWYRQALGQGPEFLTYFNYEAQQDKSGLPNDRFSAERPEGSISTLTIQRTEQRDSAMYRCASSLSGGWRMANEKLFFGSGTQLSVL.

J is TRBJ2-2 and V is TRBV18; D is undetermined. Germline V gives CDR1 KGHSH, CDR2 LQKENI. The germline V and J ends were trimmed by 3 bases and 4 bases, with 6 bases remaining between them. The CDR3 consists of 13 residues. This chain's CDR3 is CASSPDGTGELFF. The CDR3 coding sequence is TGTGCCAGCTCACCGGACGGCACCGGGGAGCTGTTTTTT.

This chain connects TRBV5-1 to TRBJ1-1; D gene uncertain. This CDR3 comprises 12 residues. Germline CDR1 is SGHRS and CDR2 is YFSETQ. V gave up 4 bases and J gave up 4 bases, with 8 bases separating them. As DNA, the CDR3 is TGCGCCAGCAGCACTTCAGGCACTGAAGCTTTCTTT. It is translated as CASSTSGTEAFF.

A few counts support this clone. V gene TRBV6-5 combines with J gene TRBJ1-2, with 9 bases that match TRBD1. Germline V CDR1 and CDR2: MNHEY, SVGAGI. V shed 0 bases, J shed 5 bases, and the junction held 7 bases outside the gene matches. CDR3 length equals 16 residues. CDR3 sequence reads: CASSYSTPDRGYGYTF. The CDR3 DNA reads as TGTGCCAGCAGTTACTCTACTCCCGACAGGGGGTATGGCTACACCTTC.

V gene TRBV9 combines with J gene TRBJ2-6; 9 bases agree with TRBD2. The CDR3 length is 18 residues. CDR1 is SGDLS, CDR2 YYNGEE, per germline. The V segment lost 4 bases and the J segment 1 base; nucleotides outside the gene matches: 9. DNA for the CDR3: TGTGCCAGCAGCTCCAGCGGGGGGCTGTCATCTGGGGCCAACGTCCTGACTTTC. The encoded protein is CASSSSGGLSSGANVLTF.

This rearrangement joins TRBV10-1 to TRBJ2-7; TRBD1 matches at 7 bases. Trimming cost V 6 bases and J 3 bases; bases outside gene matches: 5. In germline, CDR1 is WNHNN, CDR2 SYGVQD (reference sequence). The CDR3 consists of 13 residues. In DNA form, the CDR3 reads TGCGCCAGCAGACAGGGGATCTACTACGAGCAGTACTTC. Translated: CASRQGIYYEQYF.

This chain joins TRBV7-9 and TRBJ1-2, with TRBD1 matching 9 bases. Germline CDR1 and CDR2: SEHNR and FQNEAQ (reference sequence). V gave up 4 bases and J gave up 5 bases; unmatched junction bases: 5. CDR3 size: 14 residues. CDR3 coding DNA: TGTGCCAGCAGCTCACACGGGACAGGGTATGGCTACACCTTC. Translated: CASSSHGTGYGYTF.